This is a list of T cell receptor beta chains from one sample in a study of a mutant IDH1 vaccine in newly diagnosed glioma. These receptors' targets are unknown. Assay used: immunoSEQ multiplex PCR; TCRdb lists only in-frame clones, some missing. The sample has roughly 32,000 clones; approximately 89% are singletons. This sample comprised PBMCs, obtained from a glioma patient whose treatment included an IDH1 peptide vaccine. The source of these receptors is a man between 40 and 49 years old with glioma. Each CDR3 is given with its conserved first and last residue.

V: TRBV7-9; CDR3: CASSLGTVGTDTQYF
V: TRBV2; CDR3: CASSAGMNTEAFF
V: TRBV7-9; CDR3: CASSYKGDREKRNQPQHF
V: TRBV7-8; CDR3: CASSLRGEGHGTGELFF
V: TRBV19; CDR3: CASSLGRGRKYQETQYF
V: TRBV6-1; CDR3: CAIVREKTDTQYF
V: TRBV28; CDR3: CASSLGDRALYEQYF
V: TRBV28; CDR3: CASRETGVTEAFF
V: TRBV10-2; CDR3: CASSPGPADTQYF
V: TRBV6-5; CDR3: CASSRTLAALNEQFF
V: TRBV5-1; CDR3: CASSLGLAGVGWRDTQYF
V: TRBV9; CDR3: CASSVGQGNSPLHF
V: TRBV27; CDR3: CASSPPPTVSGANVLTF
V: TRBV7-3; CDR3: CASGVAGGTDTQYF
V: TRBV28; CDR3: CASSSYPGLAQVGAYEQYF
V: TRBV4-3; CDR3: CASSQDFLAAYEQYF
V: TRBV15; CDR3: CATSRGQLLTGELFF
V: TRBV28; CDR3: CASSPGLAGRETQYF
V: TRBV7-2; CDR3: CASSLVVGEYNEQFF
V: TRBV5-4; CDR3: CASSLGPLSEQFF
V: TRBV28; CDR3: CASSLFRNNSPLHF
V: TRBV6-1; CDR3: CASSVSGNGYTF
V: TRBV29-1; CDR3: CSVEDPAKRGTDTQYF
V: TRBV6-1; CDR3: CASSRDSDGGPQHF
V: TRBV6-1; CDR3: CASSEAAGFETQYF
V: TRBV28; CDR3: CASSLWGNQPQHF
V: TRBV18; CDR3: CASSPPGSGGLTDTQYF
V: TRBV30; CDR3: CAWGRATEAFF
V: TRBV5-4; CDR3: CASSSPRQGGNIQYF
V: TRBV19; CDR3: CASEGTEAFF
V: TRBV5-4; CDR3: CASSPYRSSYEQYF
V: TRBV7-8; CDR3: CASSRGQGAETQYF
V: TRBV18; CDR3: CASSPPGGARQPQHF
V: TRBV6-7; CDR3: CASSIPWGQEYYEQYF
V: TRBV6-1; CDR3: CASSEYPTVQPQHF
V: TRBV19; CDR3: CASSMAGTGKYNEQFF
V: TRBV19; CDR3: CASSPSDRRGTEAFF
V: TRBV11-1; CDR3: CASSLRPLNGYTF
V: TRBV18; CDR3: CASSEGGRTEAFF
V: TRBV30; CDR3: CAWIRTSGGRSSYNEQFF
V: TRBV14; CDR3: CASSNRDRGRFGELFF
V: TRBV7-9; CDR3: CASSPPTSWNQETQYF
V: TRBV7-8; CDR3: CASSHPGAFYEKLFF
V: TRBV10-3; CDR3: CAIGLAGAPKDTQYF
V: TRBV14; CDR3: CASSFVSAGELFF
V: TRBV6-5; CDR3: CASRTPSGDGTEAFF
V: TRBV7-2; CDR3: CASSWGGTEAFF
V: TRBV18; CDR3: CASSPPGGGYGYTF
V: TRBV19; CDR3: CASSVTGVLNTGELFF
V: TRBV28; CDR3: CASIPSSRGAEETQYF
V: TRBV5-1; CDR3: CASSLGGRETQYF
V: TRBV30; CDR3: CAWREGQGWGGYTF
V: TRBV5-1; CDR3: CASSLELAGTQYF
V: TRBV6-8; CDR3: CASSLTQVSLEATNEKLFF
V: TRBV30; CDR3: CAWRIGGAPNYGYTF
V: TRBV13; CDR3: CASSSSLTYNEQFF